Below are 22 T cell receptor beta chains sequenced from a single sample in a study of T cell changes during pregnancy in multiple sclerosis. Method: immunoSEQ multiplex PCR; TCRdb's copy keeps in-frame clones and lacks some. The table shows 35,000 to 55,000 clones, with roughly 92% occurring only once. The source was peripheral blood, collected in the third trimester of pregnancy. These receptors all stem from a female donor with multiple sclerosis, enrolled in a pregnancy study.

J is TRBJ1-1 and V is TRBV5-1; D is perhaps TRBD1 (6 bases). Between the trimmed V and J ends, which lost 0 bases and 1 base, there was a span of 10 bases. This CDR3 contains 15 residues. The V gene's germline CDR1 is SGHRS and CDR2 YFSETQ. CDR3 loop: CASSLGDTGNTEAFF. The CDR3 DNA reads TGCGCCAGCAGCTTGGGGGACACAGGGAACACTGAAGCTTTCTTT.

J is TRBJ1-1 and V is TRBV11-1; 9 bases fit TRBD1. V shed 6 bases, J shed 2 bases, and the junction held 7 bases outside the gene matches. The CDR3 length is 15 residues. CDR1 SGHAT and CDR2 FQDESV come from the germline V gene (reference sequence). The CDR3 loop reads CASRTGTGTNTEAFF. CDR3 DNA sequence: TGTGCCAGCAGAACCGGGACAGGGACCAACACTGAAGCTTTCTTT.

The J gene is TRBJ2-5, the V gene TRBV9; TRBD1 might be the D (5 bases). Germline values: CDR1 SGDLS, CDR2 YYNGEE. Trimming cost V 4 bases and J 9 bases, with 13 bases left between them. The CDR3 is 12 amino acids. The CDR3 loop reads CASSPQDNPQYF. The CDR3 DNA reads TGTGCCAGCAGCCCCCAGGACAACCCCCAGTACTTC.

In its sample, this clone was seen once. The chain couples TRBV7-6 to TRBJ2-1; 11 nucleotides agree with TRBD2. This CDR3 has 17 residues. The germline V gene has CDR1 SGHVS and CDR2 FNYEAQ. V shed 3 bases and J 0 bases; nucleotides not matched to a gene: 4. The CDR3 sequence is CASSLGLAESSYNEQFF. The CDR3 DNA reads TGTGCCAGCAGCTTGGGACTAGCGGAAAGCTCCTACAATGAGCAGTTCTTC.

The gene calls are TRBV11-1 and TRBJ2-3; D is unresolved. The CDR3 consists of 14 residues. The V end lost 5 bases, the J end lost 0 bases, and 9 bases lay between the germline ends. Germline V gene sequence: CDR1 SGHAT, CDR2 FQDESV (reference sequence). This chain's CDR3 is CASSISVSTDTQYF. The CDR3 nucleotides read TGTGCCAGCAGCATATCAGTGAGCACAGATACGCAGTATTTT.

The chain is built from TRBV7-6 and TRBJ2-1, with a possible D match to TRBD1 (5 bases). Trimming took off 1 base at V and 9 bases at J, with 19 bases between the two ends. Per germline, CDR1 SGHVS and CDR2 FNYEAQ. This CDR3 contains 16 residues. The DNA of the CDR3 is TGTGCCAGCAGCTTAGTTGGGGCCCCGGTATTGGGTGAGCAGTTCTTC. Translation: CASSLVGAPVLGEQFF.

The CDR3 nucleotides read TGTGCCAGCAGTGAGCTTGGGACAGGGGTAACAACTAATGAAAAACTGTTTTTT. Amino acid sequence: CASSELGTGVTTNEKLFF. The gene calls are TRBV25-1 and TRBJ1-4; 10 nucleotides align to TRBD1. The trim removed 3 bases at V and 0 bases at J, leaving 7 bases unmatched. CDR1 and CDR2 from the germline V gene are MGHDK and SYGVNS. This CDR3 has 18 amino acids. Using reference TRBV25-1 and TRBJ1-4 for the parts outside the CDR3, the full variable domain is EADIYQTPRYLVIGTGKKITLECSQTMGHDKMYWYQQDPGMELHLIHYSYGVNSTEKGDLSSESTVSRIRTEHFPLTLESARPSHTSQYLCASSELGTGVTTNEKLFFGSGTQLSVL.

The sample holds one count of this clone. The rearrangement joins TRBV2 to TRBJ2-5, with TRBD1 identical over 10 bases. The CDR3 covers 14 residues. The V segment lost 7 bases and the J segment 6 bases; nucleotides outside the gene matches: 8. Germline V gene lookup returns CDR1 SNHLY and CDR2 FYNNEI. The CDR3 coding sequence is TGTGCCAGCACCCCCGGGACAGGGGCTAAGACCCAGTACTTC. As protein: CASTPGTGAKTQYF.

This clone appeared once. This rearrangement joins TRBV9 to TRBJ2-3, with D possibly matching TRBD2 (5 bases). V was clipped by 3 bases and J by 7 bases, with 21 bases between them. CDR1 is SGDLS, CDR2 YYNGEE, per germline. This CDR3 region has 16 residues. The CDR3 sequence: CASSAQTRAERNTQYF. In DNA form, the CDR3 reads TGTGCCAGCAGCGCCCAAACTAGAGCGGAACGGAATACGCAGTATTTT.

The chain recombines TRBV18 with TRBJ2-1; D is uncertain. Trimming took off 4 bases at V and 5 bases at J, with 3 bases between the two ends. The CDR3 is 11 residues long. In germline, CDR1 is KGHSH, CDR2 LQKENI. The CDR3 DNA reads as TGTGCCAGCTCACTTAACAATGAGCAGTTCTTC. Its protein product is CASSLNNEQFF.

The chain is built from TRBV7-3 and TRBJ1-3; D unclear. Germline V lookup: CDR1 SGHTA, CDR2 FQGTGA. The V end was cut by 5 bases, the J end by 2 bases, with 7 bases between. The CDR3 has 13 amino acids. CDR3 sequence: CASSSLPGNTIYF. The DNA of the CDR3 is TGTGCCAGCAGCAGCCTACCTGGAAACACCATATATTTT. The variable domain in full, completed from reference TRBV7-3 and TRBJ1-3, reads GAGVSQTPSNKVTEKGKYVELRCDPISGHTALYWYRQSLGQGPEFLIYFQGTGAADDSGLPNDRFFAVRPEGSVSTLKIQRTERGDSAVYLCASSSLPGNTIYFGEGSWLTVV.

J is TRBJ1-5 and V is TRBV5-5, with TRBD1 identical over 7 bases. This CDR3 region has 14 residues. V lost 4 bases to trimming and J lost 6 bases; unmatched junction nucleotides: 7. Per the germline V gene, CDR1 is SGHKS and CDR2 is YYEKEE (reference sequence). The CDR3 DNA is TGTGCCAGCAGCCTCTACAGGGGAGGTCAGCCCCAGCATTTT. This encodes CASSLYRGGQPQHF.

The chain combines TRBV7-2 with TRBJ2-7; 13 bases are shared with TRBD2. Trimming took 4 bases from V and 0 from J; bases not matched to a gene: 6. This CDR3 region has 17 residues. Per germline, CDR1 SGHTA and CDR2 FQGNSA. The CDR3 bases are TGTGCCAGCAGCTCCGGGACTAGCGGGGCCCGCTCCTACGAGCAGTACTTC. This gives the protein CASSSGTSGARSYEQYF.

The chain has TRBV27 and TRBJ2-5; TRBD1 is a possible D gene (6 bases). The CDR3 loop spans 18 amino acids. Germline V CDR1 and CDR2: MNHEY, SMNVEV (reference sequence). Trimming removed 5 bases from V and 7 bases from J, with 29 bases in between. The CDR3 region is CASSATGAVEFCFGTQYF. The CDR3 DNA sequence: TGTGCCAGCAGTGCGACAGGTGCGGTTGAATTCTGTTTTGGGACCCAGTACTTC.

This chain uses TRBV9 with TRBJ2-2; TRBD1 aligns across 11 bases. The CDR3 has 15 amino acids. The ends lost 5 bases at V and 7 bases at J; junction bases unmatched: 7. Germline values: CDR1 SGDLS, CDR2 YYNGEE. The CDR3 bases are TGTGCCAGCAGGGACCCGGGACAGGGGGGCGGGGAGCTGTTTTTT. This gives the protein CASRDPGQGGGELFF. The full variable domain, its missing parts supplied by reference TRBV9 and TRBJ2-2, is DSGVTQTPKHLITATGQRVTLRCSPRSGDLSVYWYQQSLDQGLQFLIQYYNGEERAKGNILERFSAQQFPDLHSELNLSSLELGDSALYFCASRDPGQGGGELFFGEGSRLTVL.

This chain uses TRBV5-1 with TRBJ1-2, with 8 nucleotides matching TRBD1. The ends lost 4 bases at V and 4 bases at J; junction bases unmatched: 6. CDR3 size: 14 residues. Per the germline V gene, CDR1 is SGHRS and CDR2 is YFSETQ. The CDR3 loop is CASSRTGSSYGYTF. The CDR3 coding sequence is TGCGCCAGCAGCCGGACAGGGTCTAGCTATGGCTACACCTTC.

This rearrangement joins TRBV10-3 to TRBJ2-3; TRBD1 matches 9 bases. The V gene's germline CDR1 is ENHRY and CDR2 SYGVKD. After removal of 2 bases from V and 4 bases from J, the junction contained 4 bases not matched to a gene. The CDR3 has 15 residues. CDR3 sequence reads: CAISEPTGGSDTQYF. CDR3 nucleotides: TGTGCCATCAGTGAGCCAACAGGGGGCTCAGATACGCAGTATTTT.

The chain employs TRBV4-3 and TRBJ2-7; weak D call: TRBD1 (6 bases). V lost 0 bases and J 3 bases, leaving 15 bases between the germline ends. Per germline, CDR1 LGHNA and CDR2 YSLEER. CDR3 length equals 16 residues. CDR3 loop: CASSQEVPGASYEQYF. CDR3 coding DNA: TGCGCCAGCAGCCAAGAAGTACCAGGGGCTAGCTACGAGCAGTACTTC.

The rearrangement links TRBV7-9 to TRBJ2-3; D unresolved. The length of the CDR3 is 17 residues. The V end lost 1 base, the J end lost 5 bases, and 19 bases lay between the germline ends. Germline V CDR1 and CDR2: SEHNR, FQNEAQ (reference sequence). The CDR3 loop is CASSLVLSAPSIDTQYF. The CDR3 DNA follows: TGTGCCAGCAGCTTAGTCTTGAGCGCCCCAAGTATAGATACGCAGTATTTT. The full variable domain, its missing parts supplied by reference TRBV7-9 and TRBJ2-3, is DTGVSQNPRHKITKRGQNVTFRCDPISEHNRLYWYRQTLGQGPEFLTYFQNEAQLEKSRLLSDRFSAERPKGSFSTLEIQRTEQGDSAMYLCASSLVLSAPSIDTQYFGPGTRLTVL.

J is TRBJ2-1 and V is TRBV13, with a possible D match to TRBD2 (6 bases). The ends were cut back, 3 bases at V and 10 bases at J, with 10 bases in the middle. Germline assignment: CDR1 PRHDT and CDR2 FYEKMQ (reference sequence). The CDR3 has 12 residues. The CDR3 spells CASSFPRGEQFF. The CDR3 DNA follows: TGTGCCAGCAGCTTCCCACGGGGGGAGCAGTTCTTC.

This clone was found once. The chain carries TRBV28 and TRBJ2-3; the D gene is possibly TRBD2 (6 bases). CDR1 MDHEN and CDR2 SYDVKM come from the germline V gene. The CDR3 sequence is 12 residues long. Trimming took 2 bases from V and 9 from J, leaving 9 bases between them. CDR3 nucleotides: TGTGCCAGCAGTTTAAGGGAGGACACGCAGTATTTT. Its translation is CASSLREDTQYF.

The chain employs TRBV5-6 and TRBJ2-1; 7 nucleotides match TRBD2. CDR3 size: 12 residues. Germline V gene sequence: CDR1 SGHDT, CDR2 YYEEEE. The J segment lost 12 bases and the V segment lost 0 bases, leaving 3 bases of the junction unmatched. The CDR3 bases are TGTGCCAGCAGCTTGGCCGCGGGAGCGCAGTTCTTC. Translated: CASSLAAGAQFF.